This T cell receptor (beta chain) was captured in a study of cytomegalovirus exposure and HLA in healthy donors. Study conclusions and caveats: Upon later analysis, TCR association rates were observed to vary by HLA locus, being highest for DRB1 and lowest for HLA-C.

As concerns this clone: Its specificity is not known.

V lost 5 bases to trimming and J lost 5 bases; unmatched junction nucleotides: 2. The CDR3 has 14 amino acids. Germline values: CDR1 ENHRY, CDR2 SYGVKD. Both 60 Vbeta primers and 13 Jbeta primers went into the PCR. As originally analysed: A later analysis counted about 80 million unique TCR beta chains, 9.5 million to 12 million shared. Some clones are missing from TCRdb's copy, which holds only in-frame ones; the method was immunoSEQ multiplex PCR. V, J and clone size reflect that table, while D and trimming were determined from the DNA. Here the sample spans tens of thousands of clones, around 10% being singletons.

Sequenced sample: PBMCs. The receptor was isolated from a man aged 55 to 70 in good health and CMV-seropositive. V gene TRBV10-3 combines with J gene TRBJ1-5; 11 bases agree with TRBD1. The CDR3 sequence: CAISWTGGDQPQHF. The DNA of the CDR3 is TGTGCCATCAGTTGGACAGGGGGCGATCAGCCCCAGCATTTT.